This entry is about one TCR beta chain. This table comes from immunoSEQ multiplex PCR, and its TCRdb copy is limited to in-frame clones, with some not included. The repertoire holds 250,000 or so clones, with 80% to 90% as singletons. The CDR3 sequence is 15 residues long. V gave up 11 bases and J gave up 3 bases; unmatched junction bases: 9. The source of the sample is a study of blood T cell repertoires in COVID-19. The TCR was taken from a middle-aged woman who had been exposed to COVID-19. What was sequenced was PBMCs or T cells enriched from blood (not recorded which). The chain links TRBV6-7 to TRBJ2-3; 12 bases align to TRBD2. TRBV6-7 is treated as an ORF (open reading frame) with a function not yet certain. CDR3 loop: CAGSGLAGSTDTQYF. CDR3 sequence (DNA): TGTGCCGGATCGGGACTAGCGGGTAGTACAGATACGCAGTATTTT.